The 27 T cell receptor beta chains below all came from one sample that was sequenced in a study of cytomegalovirus exposure and HLA in healthy donors. The PCR was carried out with 60 Vbeta primers and 13 Jbeta primers. Measured with immunoSEQ multiplex PCR; TCRdb has only the in-frame clones, and not every one. The sample shows about 160,000 clones, roughly 80% of them seen only once. Sequencing used PBMCs. The receptors derive from a woman aged 50 to 60 in good health and CMV-seropositive.

This clone was seen just once. V gene TRBV5-1 combines with J gene TRBJ2-7; 8 bases are shared with TRBD2. With 6 bases clipped from V and 3 bases from J, the junction kept 5 bases outside the gene matches. The CDR3 is made up of 13 amino acids. From germline, CDR1 is SGHRS and CDR2 YFSETQ. CDR3 nucleotides: TGCGCCAGCAAAGCTAGCGGGTTCTACGAGCAGTACTTC. Protein product: CASKASGFYEQYF.

The J gene is TRBJ1-1, the V gene TRBV19; no definite D call. The CDR3 is 15 residues long. Trimming removed 6 bases from V and 1 base from J, with 15 bases in between. Germline V CDR1 and CDR2: LNHDA, SQIVND (reference sequence). CDR3 nucleotides: TGTGCCAGTAGACCAGGTTATCGAGCGAACACTGAAGCTTTCTTT. Amino acid sequence: CASRPGYRANTEAFF. The complete variable domain, with remaining parts taken from reference TRBV19 and TRBJ1-1, reads DGGITQSPKYLFRKEGQNVTLSCEQNLNHDAMYWYRQDPGQGLRLIYYSQIVNDFQKGDIAEGYSVSREKKESFPLTVTSAQKNPTAFYLCASRPGYRANTEAFFGQGTRLTVV.

The chain recombines TRBV21-1 with TRBJ2-3; the D call TRBD2 from the table was never checked on the DNA. TRBV21-1 is a known pseudogene. The CDR3 has 15 amino acids. CDR3 residues: CASRSQGGSTDTQYF. The CDR3 bases are TGTGCCAGCAGGAGTCAGGGAGGGAGCACAGATACGCAGTATTTT.

V and J are TRBV7-2 and TRBJ2-5; 10 bases match TRBD2. CDR1 is SGHTA, CDR2 FQGNSA, per germline. The CDR3 is 14 residues long. V shed 4 bases and J 5 bases; nucleotides not matched to a gene: 4. CDR3 coding DNA: TGTGCCAGCAGCTCAGCGGGGGGGCCGGAGACCCAGTACTTC. Translation gives CASSSAGGPETQYF.

The chain recombines TRBV30 with TRBJ1-2; no firm D call. The CDR3 covers 13 residues. The germline gives CDR1 GTSNPN, CDR2 SVGIG (reference sequence). V gave up 1 base and J gave up 5 bases, with 11 bases separating them. This CDR3 reads CAWSGMAEYGYTF. CDR3 nucleotide sequence: TGTGCCTGGAGTGGGATGGCGGAGTATGGCTACACCTTC.

This clone was seen only a few times. The V and J genes are TRBV15 and TRBJ2-1; the match to TRBD2 covers 7 bases. The CDR3 loop spans 13 amino acids. V was pared by 0 bases and J by 10 bases, with 3 bases of the junction left unmatched. Germline CDR1 reads LNHNV; CDR2 reads YYDKDF (reference sequence). CDR3 loop: CATSRDLREEQFF. The CDR3, as DNA: TGTGCCACCAGCAGAGATTTGCGGGAGGAGCAGTTCTTC.

This rearrangement joins TRBV20-1 to TRBJ1-2; D is perhaps TRBD1 (5 bases). Germline V CDR1 and CDR2: DFQATT, SNEGSKA (reference sequence). V dropped 2 bases and J dropped 10 bases, with 11 bases sitting between them. The length of the CDR3 is 11 residues. This CDR3 is CSARRDLDYTF. CDR3 nucleotide sequence: TGCAGTGCTAGACGGGACTTAGACTACACCTTC.

Only a few counts were recorded for this clone. The chain joins TRBV5-6 to TRBJ2-7; possibly TRBD2 for D (6 bases). The CDR3 is 15 residues long. Germline loops: CDR1 SGHDT, CDR2 YYEEEE. Trimming shortened V by 0 bases and J by 3 bases, and 13 bases separated the two germline ends. The CDR3 DNA reads as TGTGCCAGCAGCTTGGGGGCACGGGGGAGCTACGAGCAGTACTTC. Encoded protein: CASSLGARGSYEQYF.

The rearrangement uses TRBV7-2 and TRBJ1-1; TRBD1 agrees at 7 bases. This CDR3 is 17 amino acids long. V was clipped by 5 bases and J by 3 bases; unmatched bases: 15. CDR1 is SGHTA and CDR2 is FQGNSA in the germline V gene. CDR3 amino acids: CASSHQTGSDRDTEAFF. The CDR3 bases are TGTGCCAGCAGCCACCAGACAGGGTCCGACAGGGACACTGAAGCTTTCTTT.

This chain joins TRBV14 and TRBJ2-1; a possible D gene is TRBD1 (6 bases). The germline V gene has CDR1 SGHDN and CDR2 FVKESK. The CDR3 covers 13 residues. V lost 1 base and J 6 bases, leaving 7 bases between the germline ends. The CDR3 loop reads CASSQGQANEQFF. CDR3 nucleotides: TGTGCCAGCAGCCAAGGACAGGCCAATGAGCAGTTCTTC. The full variable domain, with the rest looked up from reference TRBV14 and TRBJ2-1, is EAGVTQFPSHSVIEKGQTVTLRCDPISGHDNLYWYRRVMGKEIKFLLHFVKESKQDESGMPNNRFLAERTGGTYSTLKVQPAELEDSGVYFCASSQGQANEQFFGPGTRLTVL.

The genes are TRBV7-2 and TRBJ2-2; perhaps TRBD2 as D (5 bases). Germline V lookup: CDR1 SGHTA, CDR2 FQGNSA. The CDR3 contains 14 residues. V was clipped by 1 base and J by 7 bases, with 10 bases between them. CDR3 bases: TGTGCCAGCAGCTTAGGGCTAGCAAGCGGGGAGCTGTTTTTT. Amino acid sequence: CASSLGLASGELFF.

V and J are TRBV28 and TRBJ2-5; 9 nucleotides align to TRBD1. With 5 bases clipped from V and 1 base from J, the junction kept 11 bases outside the gene matches. CDR3 length equals 17 residues. In germline, CDR1 is MDHEN, CDR2 SYDVKM. CDR3 coding DNA: TGTGCCAGCAGTCCGGGGACAGGGAAAAGGGGCCAAGAGACCCAGTACTTC. Its translation is CASSPGTGKRGQETQYF. The variable domain in full, completed from reference TRBV28 and TRBJ2-5, reads DVKVTQSSRYLVKRTGEKVFLECVQDMDHENMFWYRQDPGLGLRLIYFSYDVKMKEKGDIPEGYSVSREKKERFSLILESASTNQTSMYLCASSPGTGKRGQETQYFGPGTRLLVL.

The J gene is TRBJ1-2, the V gene TRBV6-5; 8 nucleotides line up with TRBD1. CDR3 length: 14 amino acids. Germline V gene data show CDR1 as MNHEY and CDR2 as SVGAGI. J lost 4 bases, V lost 4 bases, and 5 bases had no gene match. DNA for the CDR3: TGTGCCAGCAGTTCCGACAGGGGTAGCTATGGCTACACCTTC. It specifies CASSSDRGSYGYTF.

The chain couples TRBV19 to TRBJ2-2, with D possibly being TRBD2 (6 bases). Germline loops: CDR1 LNHDA, CDR2 SQIVND (reference sequence). Trimming removed 4 bases at V and 1 base at J, with 10 bases between. This CDR3 has 15 amino acids. The CDR3 reads CASSRGDGNTGELFF. Written as DNA, the CDR3 is TGTGCCAGTAGTAGGGGGGACGGGAACACCGGGGAGCTGTTTTTT.

V gene TRBV9 combines with J gene TRBJ1-1; 9 bases map to TRBD1. Trimming at V came to 2 bases and at J to 2 bases, leaving 1 base not matched to a gene. This CDR3 has 14 amino acids. CDR1 is SGDLS, CDR2 YYNGEE, per germline. In nucleotides, the CDR3 is TGTGCCAGCAGCGTCACAGGGGGCAACACTGAAGCTTTCTTT. This codes for CASSVTGGNTEAFF.

V is TRBV6-6 and J is TRBJ1-5; 7 bases fit TRBD1. Per germline, CDR1 MNHNY and CDR2 SVGAGI (reference sequence). V lost 0 bases and J lost 2; bases outside the gene matches: 4. The CDR3 has 16 residues. The CDR3 coding sequence is TGTGCCAGCAGTTACTCGAGAGGGGGCGGCAATCAGCCCCAGCATTTT. As protein: CASSYSRGGGNQPQHF.

The chain uses TRBV2 and TRBJ2-7; the D is unclear. Trimming left V 4 bases short and J 2 bases short, with 6 bases between. The germline V gene encodes CDR1 SNHLY and CDR2 FYNNEI. The CDR3 has 12 residues. CDR3 sequence reads: CASSVTAYEQYF. The CDR3 bases are TGTGCCAGCAGTGTTACGGCCTACGAGCAGTACTTC.

The chain combines TRBV11-2 with TRBJ1-1; D unclear. The V gene lost 0 bases and the J gene lost 0 bases, with 8 bases spanning the gap. There are 15 residues in the CDR3. Germline CDR1 and CDR2: SGHAT and FQNNGV. Written as DNA, the CDR3 is TGTGCCAGCAGCTTAGATCTGAACATGAACACTGAAGCTTTCTTT. It encodes CASSLDLNMNTEAFF.

The chain joins TRBV10-3 to TRBJ1-2, with 8 positions matching TRBD1. The V gene end was trimmed by 2 bases and the J gene end by 6 bases; junction bases not matched to a gene: 8. CDR3 length: 15 amino acids. From germline, CDR1 is ENHRY and CDR2 SYGVKD. The CDR3 DNA reads TGTGCCATCAGTGAGACTGGCAGGGGGCGAAATGGCTACACCTTC. This encodes CAISETGRGRNGYTF.

The chain couples TRBV25-1 to TRBJ2-1, with a weak D call TRBD1 (5 bases). Trimming stripped 2 bases from V and 12 bases from J, with 14 bases between. The germline CDR1 and CDR2 sequences are MGHDK and SYGVNS. The CDR3 length is 13 residues. CDR3 residues: CASSEPQGNGQFF. The DNA of the CDR3 is TGTGCCAGCAGTGAACCCCAGGGAAACGGGCAGTTCTTC.

The rearrangement uses TRBV28 and TRBJ2-3; 8 bases line up with TRBD2. Germline loops: CDR1 MDHEN, CDR2 SYDVKM. The V gene end was trimmed by 3 bases and the J gene end by 3 bases; junction bases not matched to a gene: 5. The CDR3 covers 15 residues. CDR3 DNA: TGTGCCAGCAGTTTTAGCGGGGTGGATACAGATACGCAGTATTTT. This encodes CASSFSGVDTDTQYF.

The chain is built from TRBV11-1 and TRBJ1-1; D perhaps matches TRBD1 (5 bases). The CDR3 is 15 residues long. From germline, CDR1 is SGHAT and CDR2 FQDESV (reference sequence). Trimming took off 4 bases at V and 1 base at J, with 13 bases between the two ends. The CDR3 loop is CASSSPTVQNTEAFF. The CDR3, as DNA: TGTGCCAGCAGCTCGCCGACAGTCCAGAACACTGAAGCTTTCTTT.

The sample holds a few counts of this clone. The chain employs TRBV5-8 and TRBJ1-1; D not certain. Germline CDR1 is SGHTS and CDR2 is YDEGEE. The V end lost 4 bases, the J end lost 1 base, and 14 bases lay between the germline ends. CDR3 length equals 15 residues. CDR3 in amino acids: CASSPGDPPNTEAFF. The DNA for the CDR3 is TGTGCCAGCAGCCCCGGTGATCCCCCGAACACTGAAGCTTTCTTT.

The CDR3 here is CASSLVGGGNTGELFF. The CDR3 coding sequence is TGTGCCAGCAGCTTAGTGGGGGGGGGTAACACCGGGGAGCTGTTTTTT. The rearrangement uses TRBV11-2 and TRBJ2-2, with 7 bases that match TRBD2. Germline trimming cut 1 base from V and 2 bases from J; bases unmatched to any gene: 4. CDR3 size: 16 residues. Germline V lookup: CDR1 SGHAT, CDR2 FQNNGV. Combining the CDR3 with reference TRBV11-2 and TRBJ2-2 gives the whole variable domain EAGVAQSPRYKIIEKRQSVAFWCNPISGHATLYWYQQILGQGPKLLIQFQNNGVVDDSQLPKDRFSAERLKGVDSTLKIQPAKLEDSAVYLCASSLVGGGNTGELFFGEGSRLTVL.

V is TRBV4-2 and J is TRBJ1-4; 8 nucleotides line up with TRBD1. Per germline, CDR1 LGHNA and CDR2 YNFKEQ. The CDR3 consists of 20 residues. V dropped 5 bases and J dropped 3; count of bases not matched to a gene: 20. CDR3 in amino acids: CASSKRTGRTLRTPNEKLFF. CDR3 bases: TGTGCCAGCAGCAAACGGACAGGGAGGACCCTGAGGACCCCTAATGAAAAACTGTTTTTT.

The chain couples TRBV7-2 to TRBJ2-1, with D perhaps TRBD2 (5 bases). Trimming took off 4 bases at V and 1 base at J, with 17 bases between the two ends. Germline values: CDR1 SGHTA, CDR2 FQGNSA. CDR3 size: 17 residues. The CDR3: CASSSTPRGSSYNEQFF. The CDR3 DNA reads TGTGCCAGCAGCTCTACCCCCCGGGGTTCATCCTACAATGAGCAGTTCTTC.

The chain employs TRBV13 and TRBJ2-1, with TRBD2 identical over 11 bases. This CDR3 has 18 residues. V shed 2 bases, J shed 9 bases, and the junction held 15 bases outside the gene matches. CDR1 is PRHDT, CDR2 FYEKMQ, per germline (reference sequence). The CDR3 region has the DNA TGTGCCAGCAGCTTAAAGGCCCCTAGCGGGGGGCGGCTAGGTGAGCAGTTCTTC. Its translation: CASSLKAPSGGRLGEQFF.